The rows below give T cell receptor beta chains drawn from one sample of a study of blood T cell repertoires in COVID-19. Repertoires were generated with immunoSEQ multiplex PCR, while TCRdb's copy carries only in-frame clones and drops some. The table includes 97,000 or so clones, 80% to 95% detected once. The sequencing sample was made of peripheral blood. The receptor source for this set is a woman aged 45-60 years with COVID-19, enrolled during active disease. CDR3s include the opening cysteine and the closing phenylalanine or tryptophan. The D gene is left open where the match is weak. Clone size is stated in some rows and not others, as once, few, many or a class when expanded.

j_call clone_size v_call d_call cdr3_nt cdr3_aa
TRBJ1-2 . TRBV11-2 TRBD1 TGTGCCAGCAGCAAAGACAGGGGTAGGAATGGCTACACCTTC CASSKDRGRNGYTF
TRBJ2-7 . TRBV28 . TGTGCCAGCAGTTTAGGGGTACAGGCCCTCTCCTACGAGCAGTACTTC CASSLGVQALSYEQYF
TRBJ1-6 . TRBV6-5 . TGTGCCAGCGCGCCGTCAGGGGTCCATTCACCCCTCCACTTT CASAPSGVHSPLHF
TRBJ1-1 . TRBV5-1 . TGCGCCAGCAGCCTGAACACAGCGAACACTGAAGCTTTCTTT CASSLNTANTEAFF
TRBJ2-7 . TRBV14 TRBD2 TGTGCCAGCAGCCCCCTGCCGGGACTAGCGGGGGGAAGGTACGAGCAGTACTTC CASSPLPGLAGGRYEQYF
TRBJ2-3 . TRBV12-5 TRBD2 TGTGCTAGTGGACCCGGACTAGCGGGGGGGACTGATACGCAGTATTTT CASGPGLAGGTDTQYF
TRBJ1-5 . TRBV2 TRBD1 TGTGCCAGCAGTGACAGGGGGTTTCCCTCCAATCAGCCCCAGCATTTT CASSDRGFPSNQPQHF
TRBJ1-1 . TRBV7-8 TRBD1 TGTGCCAGCAGGGCTACCCATGGACAGGGTGTCACTGAAGCTTTCTTT CASRATHGQGVTEAFF
TRBJ2-7 . TRBV6-1 . TGTGCCAGCAGTGAAGCGCCCCACAGAAGCTACGAGCAGTACTTC CASSEAPHRSYEQYF
TRBJ1-1 . TRBV5-1 . TGCGCCAGCAGATTCGGGGGGTCGTCGGACACTGAAGCTTTCTTT CASRFGGSSDTEAFF
TRBJ1-6 . TRBV27 . TGTGCCAGCAGTTTCCGGGGTAATTCACCCCTCCACTTT CASSFRGNSPLHF
TRBJ2-3 once TRBV7-2 . TGTGCCAGCAGCTTAGCTAGGAGGGCAGATACGCAGTATTTT CASSLARRADTQYF
TRBJ1-2 . TRBV7-6 . TGTGCCAGCAGCTTAGCGGGTCGAGGCCTTACGGGCTACACCTTC CASSLAGRGLTGYTF
TRBJ1-3 . TRBV13 TRBD1 TGTGCCAGCAGCTTCGGACAGGGGGCTCCTGGTGGAAACACCATATATTTT CASSFGQGAPGGNTIYF
TRBJ1-2 . TRBV6-5 . TGTGCCAGCAGTTACTCGGGAGGGGTCTATGGCTACACCTTC CASSYSGGVYGYTF
TRBJ2-7 . TRBV25-1 TRBD1 TGTGCCAGCAGCGCAAAGGGACAGGGTGGGTCCTACGAGCAGTACTTC CASSAKGQGGSYEQYF
TRBJ2-1 . TRBV13 TRBD1 TGTGCCAGCCAGGACAGGGACAATGAGCAGTTCTTC CASQDRDNEQFF
TRBJ1-5 . TRBV19 TRBD1 TGTGCCAGTAGTATGGGACAGGTCAGCAATCAGCCCCAGCATTTT CASSMGQVSNQPQHF
TRBJ1-1 . TRBV11-2 TRBD1 TGTGCCAGCAGCTTAGTAGCGGGACAGATCAACACTGAAGCTTTCTTT CASSLVAGQINTEAFF
TRBJ2-1 . TRBV6-5 TRBD2 TGTGCCAGCAGTTACCTCGGGACTAGCGGGGTACTAGAGCAGTTCTTC CASSYLGTSGVLEQFF
TRBJ1-2 few TRBV19 . TGTGCCAGTAGTATATATGAGACAGCGGGGGATGGCTACACCTTC CASSIYETAGDGYTF
TRBJ2-7 . TRBV12-3/TRBV12-4 . TGTGCCAGCAGCCGTAACTACGAGCAGTACTTC CASSRNYEQYF
TRBJ2-3 . TRBV12-3/TRBV12-4 . TGTGCCAGCAGTTTGGAGAGACCAGATACGCAGTATTTT CASSLERPDTQYF
TRBJ2-3 . TRBV19 . TGTGCCAGTAGTTCCTCCGGGACTACAGATACGCAGTATTTT CASSSSGTTDTQYF
TRBJ1-2 . TRBV27 TRBD1 TGTGCCAGCAGTTATGACAGGGGGCATCTCTCGGGCTACACCTTC CASSYDRGHLSGYTF
TRBJ2-1 . TRBV20-1 TRBD1 TGCAGTGCTACACAGGGGAATGAGCAGTTCTTC CSATQGNEQFF
TRBJ2-5 . TRBV5-8 . TGTGCCAGCAGCTTCGTACGGGGGTACCAAGAGACCCAGTACTTC CASSFVRGYQETQYF
TRBJ1-5 . TRBV2 . TGTGCCAGCAGATGGCAGGGGCCGCAGGGGCCCCAGCATTTT CASRWQGPQGPQHF
TRBJ1-2 . TRBV6-4 . TGTGCCAGCAGGGCAGGGGAGAACTATGGCTACACCTTC CASRAGENYGYTF
TRBJ2-5 . TRBV6-1 TRBD2 TGTGCCAGCAGTGAAGCTCTAGCGGGGGGCGGAGAGACCCAGTACTTC CASSEALAGGGETQYF
TRBJ1-5 . TRBV27 . TGTGCCAGCAGTTTACGGGGGTCCATGAGCAATCAGCCCCAGCATTTT CASSLRGSMSNQPQHF
TRBJ2-1 . TRBV10-1 . TGCGCCAGCAGCAAGCAGGTTGACAATGAGCAGTTCTTC CASSKQVDNEQFF
TRBJ1-2 . TRBV19 . TGTGCCAGCAGTTCGGAGTATGGCTACACCTTC CASSSEYGYTF
TRBJ2-3 . TRBV9 . TGTGCCAGCAGCCCGATCGGCGGGAAATCTTTTGATACGCAGTATTTT CASSPIGGKSFDTQYF
TRBJ1-6 . TRBV5-1 . TGCGCCAGCAGCTTGCAGGCGGGGAGAAATTCACCCCTCCACTTT CASSLQAGRNSPLHF
TRBJ2-5 . TRBV19 TRBD1 TGTGCCAGTAATCCGGGACAGGGAGTAGAGACCCAGTACTTC CASNPGQGVETQYF
TRBJ1-5 few TRBV6-5 TRBD1 TGTGCCAGCAGTCACAATTCAGGGGGGCATCAGCCCCAGCATTTT CASSHNSGGHQPQHF
TRBJ2-1 . TRBV11-2 TRBD2 TGTGCCAGCAGCTTGCCGGGACTAGCGGTTGAGCAGTTCTTC CASSLPGLAVEQFF
TRBJ2-5 once TRBV12-3/TRBV12-4 . TGTGCCAGCAGAGCAGGGTCCGGGGAGACCCAGTACTTC CASRAGSGETQYF
TRBJ2-5 . TRBV10-3 TRBD2 TGTGCCATCAATACCGGGGGGGAGACCCAGTACTTC CAINTGGETQYF
TRBJ2-1 . TRBV14 TRBD2 TGTGCCAGCAGCCACCAAAGGGGACTAGCGGGGGGGCCGACCTACAATGAGCAGTTCTTC CASSHQRGLAGGPTYNEQFF
TRBJ1-3 . TRBV3-1/TRBV3-2 TRBD1 TGTGCCAGCAGCCAAACCACAGGGGGGCGAAACACCATATATTTT CASSQTTGGRNTIYF
TRBJ1-2 . TRBV29-1 . TGCAGCGCCCTGGACAAGTTAGCTAACTATGGCTACACCTTC CSALDKLANYGYTF
TRBJ1-1 . TRBV7-2 . TGTGCCAGCAGCCTACAGCACACTGAAGCTTTCTTT CASSLQHTEAFF
TRBJ1-5 . TRBV6-5 TRBD1 TGTGCCAGTACCCGGGACAGGGTTTCACAGCCCCAGCATTTT CASTRDRVSQPQHF